The next 19 T cell receptor beta chains were all read from a single sample in a study of HIV-infected patients and healthy controls. All unsorted peripheral T cells were captured because whole blood was used without fractionation. Around 500 ng RNA was reverse transcribed with alpha and beta constant-region primers. Alpha and beta chain libraries were made separately by chain-specific third strand synthesis with multiplexing indices. TCRdb itself ran the 5' RACE reads through MiXCR, one entry per CDR3 protein. The table includes about 18,000 distinct CDR3 sequences, 9% to 15% detected once. The sequencing sample was made of blood. These receptors were obtained from an adult in good health.

In its sample, this clonotype is medium-sized (0.01 to 0.1%). The gene calls are TRBV27 and TRBJ2-5, with 9 bases aligning to TRBD1. Germline assignment: CDR1 MNHEY and CDR2 SMNVEV (reference sequence). This CDR3 comprises 15 residues. V trimming: 5 bases; J trimming: 4 bases; junction bases outside the gene matches: 8. The CDR3: CASSPWTGAGETQYF. As DNA, the CDR3 is TGTGCCAGCAGTCCCTGGACAGGGGCAGGAGAGACCCAGTACTTC.

The sample holds many counts of this clonotype. The genes are TRBV12-3 or TRBV12-4 and TRBJ2-5; no reliable D call. The CDR3 is 13 residues long. Trimming shortened V by 3 bases and J by 1 base, and 6 bases separated the two germline ends. The CDR3 sequence is CASSLGSQETQYF. The CDR3 DNA reads TGTGCCAGCAGTTTGGGCAGCCAAGAGACCCAGTACTTC.

This clonotype came up many times. The chain carries TRBV28 and TRBJ2-3; 10 bases map to TRBD1. V was pared by 1 base and J by 3 bases, with 10 bases of the junction left unmatched. The CDR3 length is 18 residues. From germline, CDR1 is MDHEN and CDR2 SYDVKM. In DNA form, the CDR3 reads TGTGCCAGCAGTTTATTCCGGGGGGACAGGGGAGTAACAGATACGCAGTATTTT. Its protein is CASSLFRGDRGVTDTQYF. The whole variable domain, remainder taken from reference TRBV28 and TRBJ2-3, is DVKVTQSSRYLVKRTGEKVFLECVQDMDHENMFWYRQDPGLGLRLIYFSYDVKMKEKGDIPEGYSVSREKKERFSLILESASTNQTSMYLCASSLFRGDRGVTDTQYFGPGTRLTVL.

This clonotype was found a few times. J is TRBJ2-5 and V is TRBV12-3 or TRBV12-4, with D possibly matching TRBD1 (5 bases). V lost 5 bases and J lost 1, with 11 bases in between. CDR3 length: 14 residues. The CDR3 sequence: CASSRARGQETQYF. In nucleotides, the CDR3 is TGTGCCAGCAGTCGGGCAAGGGGCCAAGAGACCCAGTACTTC.

This clonotype has a handful of counts. This chain uses TRBV6-2 or TRBV6-3 with TRBJ1-5; 9 bases fit TRBD1. V gave up 2 bases and J gave up 10 bases; unmatched junction bases: 9. There are 15 residues in the CDR3. The V gene's germline CDR1 is MNHEY and CDR2 SVGEGT. This CDR3 is CASSYEGQGKSPQHF. The DNA of the CDR3 is TGTGCCAGCAGTTACGAAGGACAGGGGAAATCACCCCAGCATTTT.

This clonotype was observed a few times. This chain connects TRBV12-5 to TRBJ1-5, with a possible D match to TRBD1 (5 bases). The V end was cut by 3 bases, the J end by 5 bases, with 14 bases between. Germline lookup yields CDR1 LGHNT and CDR2 FRNRAP. The CDR3 extends over 15 amino acids. The CDR3 sequence: CASGLDGGLDQPQHF. Written as DNA, the CDR3 is TGTGCTAGTGGTTTAGATGGGGGACTCGATCAGCCCCAGCATTTT. Using reference TRBV12-5 and TRBJ1-5 for the parts outside the CDR3, the full variable domain is DARVTQTPRHKVTEMGQEVTMRCQPILGHNTVFWYRQTMMQGLELLAYFRNRAPLDDSGMPKDRFSAEMPDATLATLKIQPSEPRDSAVYFCASGLDGGLDQPQHFGDGTRLSIL.

Ten or more counts support this clonotype. J is TRBJ1-1 and V is TRBV12-3 or TRBV12-4; D unclear. This CDR3 is 12 amino acids long. V was cut by 4 bases and J by 7 bases, with 10 bases left in between. CDR3 sequence (DNA): TGTGCCAGCAGTTCAGACGTACTTGAAGCTTTCTTT. Its translation: CASSSDVLEAFF.

The table lists this clonotype with many counts. The chain carries TRBV6-5 and TRBJ1-6, with TRBD1 as a possible D gene (6 bases). This CDR3 has 13 residues. Trimming stripped 5 bases from V and 11 bases from J, with 13 bases between. Looked up from germline, CDR1 is MNHEY and CDR2 is SVGAGI. DNA of the CDR3: TGTGCCAGCAGTCCGGACAGCAGGCCACCCCTCCACTTT. Translating gives CASSPDSRPPLHF.

This clonotype was detected many times. This chain joins TRBV30 and TRBJ1-2, with D unresolved. Germline V gene sequence: CDR1 GTSNPN, CDR2 SVGIG (reference sequence). V dropped 8 bases and J dropped 7 bases, with 8 bases sitting between them. The CDR3 extends over 9 amino acids. In nucleotides, the CDR3 is TGTGCCCACCCGTGTGGCTACACCTTC. Translation: CAHPCGYTF.

This clonotype was observed at least ten times. The chain links TRBV27 to TRBJ1-1, with 10 bases that match TRBD1. The CDR3 runs 15 residues. Germline V lookup: CDR1 MNHEY, CDR2 SMNVEV (reference sequence). J was trimmed by 3 bases and V by 9 bases; bases with no gene match: 10. The CDR3 region has the DNA TGTGCCAGTACTAGATTCGGGACAGGGGACACTGAAGCTTTCTTT. It is translated as CASTRFGTGDTEAFF.

This clonotype has just a few counts. The chain employs TRBV6-2 or TRBV6-3 and TRBJ1-5; D not certain. This CDR3 region has 12 residues. In germline, CDR1 is MNHEY, CDR2 SVGEGT. With 4 bases removed from V and 4 bases from J, the gap between germline ends came to 5 bases. The CDR3 DNA reads TGTGCCAGCAGTTTACGAAATCAGCCCCAGCATTTT. Protein: CASSLRNQPQHF.

There are many counts of this clonotype. The V gene is TRBV6-2 or TRBV6-3, the J gene TRBJ1-5, with a tentative D call TRBD1 (6 bases). The CDR3 spans 15 residues. V lost 5 bases, J lost 5 bases, and 16 bases lay in between. Germline V CDR1 and CDR2: MNHEY, SVGEGT. The CDR3 sequence is CASSPTQGGDQPQHF. The CDR3 DNA reads as TGTGCCAGCAGTCCCACACAGGGTGGCGATCAGCCCCAGCATTTT.

The gene calls are TRBV3-1 and TRBJ2-7, with 9 positions matching TRBD2. In germline, CDR1 is LGHDT, CDR2 YNNKEL (reference sequence). V lost 2 bases and J lost 7; bases outside the gene matches: 3. The CDR3 length is 13 residues. CDR3 sequence reads: CASSQLAGGEQYF. In DNA form, the CDR3 reads TGTGCCAGCAGCCAACTCGCGGGGGGGGAGCAGTACTTC.

This clonotype came up many times. V and J are TRBV6-1 and TRBJ1-5, with a tentative D call TRBD1 (6 bases). The CDR3 has 16 residues. V lost 0 bases and J 4 bases, leaving 13 bases between the germline ends. Germline CDR1 MNHNS, CDR2 SASEGT. CDR3 sequence: CASSEARRTGNQPQHF. DNA for the CDR3: TGTGCCAGCAGTGAAGCGAGGAGAACAGGGAATCAGCCCCAGCATTTT.

CDR3 nucleotide sequence: TGCGCCAGCAGGATCGATGGAGGGATCGGACAGTACAATGAAAAACTGTTTTTT. It yields the protein CASRIDGGIGQYNEKLFF. The gene calls are TRBV5-1 and TRBJ1-4; D may be TRBD1 (6 bases). This CDR3 contains 18 residues. Germline CDR1 reads SGHRS; CDR2 reads YFSETQ. Trimming took off 5 bases at V and 5 bases at J, with 25 bases between the two ends.

This clonotype has a count of ten or more. This rearrangement joins TRBV4-3 to TRBJ1-1; D is possibly TRBD1 (5 bases). The V and J ends lost 1 base and 4 bases respectively, with 10 bases between them. The CDR3 totals 14 residues. Looked up from germline, CDR1 is LGHNA and CDR2 is YSLEER. In DNA, the CDR3 is TGCGCCAGCAGCCAAGGCATGGGGACCACTGAAGCTTTCTTT. Protein product: CASSQGMGTTEAFF.

This clonotype counts as medium-sized. This chain uses TRBV2 with TRBJ2-1; maybe TRBD2 (5 bases). Germline V lookup: CDR1 SNHLY, CDR2 FYNNEI. With 11 bases removed from V and 6 bases from J, the gap between germline ends came to 8 bases. The CDR3 loop spans 10 amino acids. CDR3 in DNA: TGTGCCCGAACTAGCAATGAGCAGTTCTTC. Its protein product is CARTSNEQFF.

This clonotype was observed at least ten times. The chain carries TRBV2 and TRBJ2-3, with 9 nucleotides matching TRBD2. CDR3 length: 15 amino acids. V trimming: 4 bases; J trimming: 6 bases; junction bases outside the gene matches: 8. The germline V gene encodes CDR1 SNHLY and CDR2 FYNNEI. The CDR3 reads CASSASGTPGDTQYF. The CDR3, as DNA: TGTGCCAGCAGTGCTAGCGGGACCCCCGGGGATACGCAGTATTTT.

This clonotype was seen at least ten times. Relative to the germline gene, one junction end is altered; a read error may explain this. The chain is built from TRBV29-1 and TRBJ1-1; D possibly corresponds to TRBD1 (6 bases). Per germline, CDR1 SQVTM and CDR2 ANQGSEA. The CDR3 sequence is 12 residues long. Written as DNA, the CDR3 is TGCAGCATTGAAGCCCCCGGGGGCCAAGCTTTCTTT. Its protein product is CSIEAPGGQAFF.